The clone carrying this T cell receptor (beta chain) was seen once. This sample is drawn from a study of blood T cell repertoires in COVID-19. Study in general: Samples of COVID-19 (acute and convalescent) were obtained from the United States, Italy and Spain. The analysed material was cDNA or gDNA that came from T cells, B-cell-depleted T cells, or PBMCs.

The CDR3 totals 14 residues. V lost 4 bases and J lost 0, with 9 bases in between. In germline, CDR1 is SGHRS, CDR2 YFSETQ. The repertoire was sequenced with immunoSEQ multiplex PCR; TCRdb's copy has only in-frame clones and lacks some. The sample has approximately 180,000 clones, approximately 88% seen once; the top ten hold around 6.3%. The sequencing input was peripheral blood. This clonotype originated in a woman between 40 and 50 years old with COVID-19, enrolled during active disease. The rearrangement uses TRBV5-1 and TRBJ2-3; D possibly corresponds to TRBD1 (6 bases). The CDR3 nucleotides read TGCGCCAGCAGCCGACAGGAAAGCACAGATACGCAGTATTTT. This translates into CASSRQESTDTQYF.